This T cell receptor (beta chain) comes out of a study of T cell repertoires in cytomegalovirus infection. Study context: Newly reported HLA-C-restricted and thoroughly characterized HLA-B-restricted CMV epitopes were employed. Shared public TCR beta signatures pointed to both CMV infection and a matching HLA type.

TCRdb analysed the reads with MiXCR anew, one entry per CDR3 protein. The data contain tens of thousands of distinct CDR3 sequences, roughly 25% of them singletons. Study results and limitations: Summed frequency of shared TCR beta families picked out CMV carriers who also had the relevant HLA. HLA-C-restricted TCR beta clonotypes specific for CMV led the ex vivo response.

This clonotype was detected ten times or more. What it binds is not known. This sequence was found in a human donor in good health (CMV status not recorded). Some clones in this sample may be carry-over from other donors' samples. Sequences were derived from CD8+ T cells from cultured PBMCs, sampled from culture after CMV antigen stimulation.

As DNA, the CDR3 is TGTGCCAGCAGTGAATGGGACTACGACACCGGGGAGCTGTTTTTT. Its protein product is CASSEWDYDTGELFF. V is TRBV6-1 and J is TRBJ2-2, with 7 bases lining up with TRBD2. The CDR3 extends over 15 amino acids. V lost 2 bases to trimming and J lost 3 bases; unmatched junction nucleotides: 3. CDR1 MNHNS and CDR2 SASEGT come from the germline V gene.